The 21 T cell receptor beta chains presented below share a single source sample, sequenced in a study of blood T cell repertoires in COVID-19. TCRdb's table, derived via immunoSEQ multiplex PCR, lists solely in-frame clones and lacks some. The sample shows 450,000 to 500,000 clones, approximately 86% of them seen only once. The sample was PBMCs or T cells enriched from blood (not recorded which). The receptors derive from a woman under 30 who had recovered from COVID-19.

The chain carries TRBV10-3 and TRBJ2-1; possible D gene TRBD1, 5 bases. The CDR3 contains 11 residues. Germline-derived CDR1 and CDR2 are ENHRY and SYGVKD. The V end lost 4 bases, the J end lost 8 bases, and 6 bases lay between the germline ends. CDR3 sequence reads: CAISVGDEQFF. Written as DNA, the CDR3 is TGTGCCATCAGTGTAGGGGATGAGCAGTTCTTC.

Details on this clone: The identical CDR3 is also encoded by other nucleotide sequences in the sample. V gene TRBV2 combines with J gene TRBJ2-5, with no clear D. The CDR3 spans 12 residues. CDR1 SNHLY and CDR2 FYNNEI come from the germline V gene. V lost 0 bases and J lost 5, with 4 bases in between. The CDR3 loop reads CASSEARETQYF. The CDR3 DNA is TGTGCCAGCAGTGAAGCCAGGGAGACCCAGTACTTC.

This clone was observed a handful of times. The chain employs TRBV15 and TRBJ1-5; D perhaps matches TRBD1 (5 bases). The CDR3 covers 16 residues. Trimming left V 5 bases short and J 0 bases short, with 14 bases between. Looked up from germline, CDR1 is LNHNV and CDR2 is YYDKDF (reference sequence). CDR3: CATSGTGFYSNQPQHF. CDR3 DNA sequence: TGTGCCACCAGCGGTACAGGTTTTTATAGCAATCAGCCCCAGCATTTT.

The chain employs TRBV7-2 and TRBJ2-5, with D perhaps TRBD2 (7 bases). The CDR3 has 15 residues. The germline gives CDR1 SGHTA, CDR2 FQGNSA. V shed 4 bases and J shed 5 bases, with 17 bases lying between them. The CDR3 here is CASSSAGAQTETQYF. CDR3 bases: TGTGCCAGCAGCTCGGCGGGGGCTCAAACGGAGACCCAGTACTTC.

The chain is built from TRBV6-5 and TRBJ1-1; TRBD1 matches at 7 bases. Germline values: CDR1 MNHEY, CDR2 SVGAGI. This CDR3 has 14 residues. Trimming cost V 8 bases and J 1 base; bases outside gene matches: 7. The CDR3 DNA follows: TGTGCCAGCTCCATGAACAGGGGGAACACTGAAGCTTTCTTT. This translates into CASSMNRGNTEAFF.

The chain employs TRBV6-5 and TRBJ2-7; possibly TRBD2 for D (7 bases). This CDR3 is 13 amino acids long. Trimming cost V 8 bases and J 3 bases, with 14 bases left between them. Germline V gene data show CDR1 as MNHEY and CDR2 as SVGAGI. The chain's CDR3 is CASRDGGLYEQYF. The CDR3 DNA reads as TGTGCCAGCCGGGACGGGGGGCTCTACGAGCAGTACTTC.

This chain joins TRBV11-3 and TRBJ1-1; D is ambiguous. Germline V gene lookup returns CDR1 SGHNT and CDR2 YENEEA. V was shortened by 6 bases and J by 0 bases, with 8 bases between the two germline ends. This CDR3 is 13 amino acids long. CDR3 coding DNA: TGTGCCAGCAGTTACGGGGTGAACACTGAAGCTTTCTTT. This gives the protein CASSYGVNTEAFF.

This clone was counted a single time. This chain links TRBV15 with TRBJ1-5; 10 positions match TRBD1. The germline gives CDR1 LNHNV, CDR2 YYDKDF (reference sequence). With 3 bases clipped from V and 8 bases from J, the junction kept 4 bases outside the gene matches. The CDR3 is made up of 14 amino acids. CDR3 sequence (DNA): TGTGCCACCAGCAGGGGGACAGGGGTTGAGCCCCAGCATTTT. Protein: CATSRGTGVEPQHF.

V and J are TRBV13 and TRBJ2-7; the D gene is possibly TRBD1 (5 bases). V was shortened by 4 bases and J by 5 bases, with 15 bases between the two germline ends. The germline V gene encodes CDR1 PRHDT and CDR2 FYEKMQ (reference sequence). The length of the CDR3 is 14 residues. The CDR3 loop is CASSSTQGVHEQYF. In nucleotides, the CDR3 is TGTGCCAGCAGCTCCACCCAGGGCGTCCACGAGCAGTACTTC.

The CDR3 protein is CASRRNRGEAFF. CDR3 DNA sequence: TGTGCCAGCAGACGCAACAGGGGAGAAGCTTTCTTT. V usage is TRBV27 and J usage is TRBJ1-1, with 7 bases that match TRBD1. Germline V gene sequence: CDR1 MNHEY, CDR2 SMNVEV (reference sequence). The CDR3 runs to 12 residues. Trimming at V came to 6 bases and at J to 8 bases, leaving 6 bases not matched to a gene.

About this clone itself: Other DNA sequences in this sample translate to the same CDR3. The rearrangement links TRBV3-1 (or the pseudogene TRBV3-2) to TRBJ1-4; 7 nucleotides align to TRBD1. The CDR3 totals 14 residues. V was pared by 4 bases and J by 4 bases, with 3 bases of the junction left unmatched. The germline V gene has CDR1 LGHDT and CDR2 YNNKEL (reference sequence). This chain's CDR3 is CASSRDRVNEKLFF. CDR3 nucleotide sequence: TGTGCCAGCAGCCGTGACAGGGTTAATGAAAAACTGTTTTTT.

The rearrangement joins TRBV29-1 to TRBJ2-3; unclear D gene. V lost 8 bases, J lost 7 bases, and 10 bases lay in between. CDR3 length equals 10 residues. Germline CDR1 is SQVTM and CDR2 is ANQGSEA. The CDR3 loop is CSIRVNTQYF. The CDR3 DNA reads TGCAGCATTCGAGTGAATACGCAGTATTTT.

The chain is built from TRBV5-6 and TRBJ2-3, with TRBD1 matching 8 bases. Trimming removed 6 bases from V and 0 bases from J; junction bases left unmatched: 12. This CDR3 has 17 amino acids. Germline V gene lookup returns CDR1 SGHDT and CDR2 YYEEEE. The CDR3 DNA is TGTGCCAGCACCAAGGGTGTAGGGACAGGAAGCACAGATACGCAGTATTTT. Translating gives CASTKGVGTGSTDTQYF.

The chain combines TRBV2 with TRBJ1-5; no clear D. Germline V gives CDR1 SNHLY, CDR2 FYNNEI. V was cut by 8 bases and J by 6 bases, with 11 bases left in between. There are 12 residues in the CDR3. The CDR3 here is CASDSLGQPQHF. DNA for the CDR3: TGTGCCAGCGACTCCCTCGGTCAGCCCCAGCATTTT.

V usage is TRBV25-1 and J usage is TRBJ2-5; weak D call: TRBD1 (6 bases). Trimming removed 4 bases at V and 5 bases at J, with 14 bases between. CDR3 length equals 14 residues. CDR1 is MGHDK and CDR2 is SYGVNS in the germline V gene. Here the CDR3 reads CASSGEPQGETQYF. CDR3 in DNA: TGTGCCAGCAGTGGGGAACCTCAGGGGGAGACCCAGTACTTC.

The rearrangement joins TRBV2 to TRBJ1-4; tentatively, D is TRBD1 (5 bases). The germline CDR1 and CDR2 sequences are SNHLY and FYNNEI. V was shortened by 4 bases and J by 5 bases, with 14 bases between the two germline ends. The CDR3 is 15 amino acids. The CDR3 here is CASSGPTELNEKLFF. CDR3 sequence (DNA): TGTGCCAGCAGTGGCCCGACAGAGCTCAATGAAAAACTGTTTTTT.

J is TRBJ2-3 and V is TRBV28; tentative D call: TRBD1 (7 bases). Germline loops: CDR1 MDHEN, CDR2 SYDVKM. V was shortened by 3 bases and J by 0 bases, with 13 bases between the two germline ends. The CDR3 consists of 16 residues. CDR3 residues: CASSLQQGGSTDTQYF. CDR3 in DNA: TGTGCCAGCAGTTTGCAGCAGGGGGGTAGCACAGATACGCAGTATTTT.

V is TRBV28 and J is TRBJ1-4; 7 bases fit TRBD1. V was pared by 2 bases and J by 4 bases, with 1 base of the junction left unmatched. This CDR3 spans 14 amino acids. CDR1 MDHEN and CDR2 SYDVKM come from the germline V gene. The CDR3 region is CASSLAGGNEKLFF. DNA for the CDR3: TGTGCCAGCAGTTTAGCAGGGGGTAATGAAAAACTGTTTTTT.

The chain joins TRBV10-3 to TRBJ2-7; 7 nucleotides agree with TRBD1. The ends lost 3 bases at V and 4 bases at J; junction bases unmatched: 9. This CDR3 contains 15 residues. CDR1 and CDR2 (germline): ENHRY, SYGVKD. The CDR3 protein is CAISDSDRAGYEQYF. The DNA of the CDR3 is TGTGCCATCAGTGACTCCGACAGGGCCGGGTACGAGCAGTACTTC.

CDR3 sequence: CASGLGLPSGETQYF. Written as DNA, the CDR3 is TGTGCTAGTGGTTTGGGATTACCCTCGGGAGAGACCCAGTACTTC. The J gene is TRBJ2-5, the V gene TRBV12-5; D not certain. Germline V gene sequence: CDR1 LGHNT, CDR2 FRNRAP. The ends were cut back, 1 base at V and 4 bases at J, with 13 bases in the middle. The CDR3 runs 15 residues. Looking up the rest from reference TRBV12-5 and TRBJ2-5 gives the full variable domain: DARVTQTPRHKVTEMGQEVTMRCQPILGHNTVFWYRQTMMQGLELLAYFRNRAPLDDSGMPKDRFSAEMPDATLATLKIQPSEPRDSAVYFCASGLGLPSGETQYFGPGTRLLVL.

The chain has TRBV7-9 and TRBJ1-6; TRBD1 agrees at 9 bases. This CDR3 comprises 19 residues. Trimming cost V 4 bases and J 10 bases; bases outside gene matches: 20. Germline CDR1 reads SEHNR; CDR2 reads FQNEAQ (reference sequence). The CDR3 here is CASSSPGGQGVPGGSPLHF. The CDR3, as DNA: TGTGCCAGCAGCTCCCCGGGGGGACAGGGTGTCCCTGGGGGATCACCCCTCCACTTT.